This paragraph reports one TCR beta chain. No antigen is known for it. Germline trimming cut 7 bases from V and 9 bases from J; bases unmatched to any gene: 7. Per germline, CDR1 SQVTM and CDR2 ANQGSEA. This CDR3 is 14 amino acids long. These data originate in a study of OX40 agonist ivuxolimab in advanced cancers. Overall study context: Having had anti-PD-1, anti-PD-L1 or anti-CTLA-4 therapy before was allowed, and under 50% had some. Whole-study findings and limits: Normalized T-cell clonal expansion was also low in a subset of nonresponders. Partial responders dosed at 0.1-3.0 mg/kg displayed clonal expansion ranking among the lowest.

Sequenced by immunoSEQ multiplex PCR; TCRdb stores in-frame clones only, minus some. The sample lists about 82,000 clones; around 88% were seen once. V and J are TRBV29-1 and TRBJ2-1; 15 nucleotides align to TRBD2. The TCR sequence derives from an adult with an advanced solid tumor such as melanoma, head and neck, liver or kidney cancer. The sequencing here drew on CD4+ or CD8+ T cells sorted from blood, taken in a trial of the OX40 agonist ivuxolimab. Written as DNA, the CDR3 is TGCAGCGCCGGACTAGCGGGAGGGCCGGTTGAGCAGTTCTTC. It codes for CSAGLAGGPVEQFF.